The T cell receptor beta chain described here comes from a study of blood T cells in healthy people across ages. The study, taken as a whole, reports: Strong correlation existed between TCR beta diversity and naive T cell percentage.

Concerning this clonotype: Its matching antigen is unknown.

A second PCR, run for 7 to 11 cycles, used a sample-barcoded 5' primer plus a J-beta primer mix. TCRdb passed the 5' RACE reads through MiXCR, listing each CDR3 protein once. The sample holds more than 800,000 distinct CDR3 sequences; under 35% are singletons and the top ten take roughly a sixth. V was clipped by 2 bases and J by 1 base; unmatched bases: 5. This CDR3 comprises 18 residues. CDR1 SGHNT and CDR2 YYREEE come from the germline V gene (reference sequence). Input material: blood. The J gene is TRBJ2-3, the V gene TRBV5-4, with 15 bases aligning to TRBD2. This TCR was sampled from a woman aged 80 or over in good health. The CDR3 loop reads CASSFGLAGGLGTDTQYF. DNA for the CDR3: TGTGCCAGCAGCTTCGGACTAGCGGGGGGGCTAGGCACAGATACGCAGTATTTT.